This TCR beta chain was obtained from a study of blood T cell repertoires in COVID-19. Study-wide background: The study drew acute and convalescent COVID-19 samples from the United States, Italy and Spain. PBMCs, B-cell-depleted T cells, or T cells provided the cDNA or gDNA that made up the material.

The CDR3 is made up of 11 amino acids. The V end lost 6 bases, the J end lost 5 bases, and 7 bases lay between the germline ends. The germline V gene has CDR1 MNHEY and CDR2 SMNVEV (reference sequence). Authors' processing steps: Estimates of nucleated cell counts were drawn from the amplification of reference gene primers. Generated by immunoSEQ multiplex PCR, the TCRdb table keeps only in-frame clones and is missing some. Clone size and the V and J calls come from that table; the DNA yielded D and trimming. The sample yields about 100,000 clones, just under 80% seen once. The sequenced sample consisted of peripheral blood. The chain links TRBV27 to TRBJ1-1; D is unresolved. The TCR originated in a man in his 70s with active or convalescent COVID-19. This CDR3 is CASRRETEAFF. The CDR3 DNA follows: TGTGCCAGCAGACGAGAGACTGAAGCTTTCTTT.